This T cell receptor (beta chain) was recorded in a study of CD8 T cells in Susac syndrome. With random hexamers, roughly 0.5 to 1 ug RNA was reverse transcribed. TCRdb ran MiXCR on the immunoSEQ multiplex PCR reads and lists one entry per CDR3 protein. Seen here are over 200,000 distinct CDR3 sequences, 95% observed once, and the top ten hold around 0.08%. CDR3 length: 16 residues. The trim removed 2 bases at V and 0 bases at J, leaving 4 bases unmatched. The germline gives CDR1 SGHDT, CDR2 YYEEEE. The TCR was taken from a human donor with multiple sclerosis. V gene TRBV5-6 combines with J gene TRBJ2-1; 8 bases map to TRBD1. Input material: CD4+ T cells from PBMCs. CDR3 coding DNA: TGTGCCAGCAGCTTCCAGGGGGCGAGCTCCTACAATGAGCAGTTCTTC. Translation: CASSFQGASSYNEQFF. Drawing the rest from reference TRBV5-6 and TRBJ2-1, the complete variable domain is DAGVTQSPTHLIKTRGQQVTLRCSPKSGHDTVSWYQQALGQGPQFIFQYYEEEERQRGNFPDRFSGHQFPNYSSELNVNALLLGDSALYLCASSFQGASSYNEQFFGPGTRLTVL.